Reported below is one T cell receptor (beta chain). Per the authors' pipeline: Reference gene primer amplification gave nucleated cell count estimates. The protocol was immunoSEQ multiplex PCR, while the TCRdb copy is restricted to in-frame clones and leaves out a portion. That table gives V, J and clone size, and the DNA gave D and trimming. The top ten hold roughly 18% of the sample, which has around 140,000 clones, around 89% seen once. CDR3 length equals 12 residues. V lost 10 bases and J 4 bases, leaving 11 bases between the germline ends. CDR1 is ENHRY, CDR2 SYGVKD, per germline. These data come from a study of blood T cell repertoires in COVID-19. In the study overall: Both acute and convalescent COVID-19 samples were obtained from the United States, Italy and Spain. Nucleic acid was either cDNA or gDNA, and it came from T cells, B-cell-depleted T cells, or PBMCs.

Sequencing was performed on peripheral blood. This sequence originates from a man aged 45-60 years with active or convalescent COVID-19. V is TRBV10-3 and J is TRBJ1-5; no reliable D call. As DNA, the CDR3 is TGTGCCACCAGAAGGGAGAATCAGCCCCAGCATTTT. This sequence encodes CATRRENQPQHF.